This TCR beta chain came from a study of blood T cell repertoires in COVID-19. This table comes from immunoSEQ multiplex PCR, and its TCRdb copy is limited to in-frame clones, with some not included. This sample has about 250,000 clones, with around 88% found just once. Researchers sorted participants into cohorts using their self-reported clinical history. There are 15 residues in the CDR3. The V gene end was trimmed by 2 bases and the J gene end by 5 bases; junction bases not matched to a gene: 6. Germline-derived CDR1 and CDR2 are LNHDA and SQIVND (reference sequence). The V and J genes are TRBV19 and TRBJ2-7, with 10 nucleotides matching TRBD1. Sequenced: PBMCs or T cells enriched from blood (not recorded which). The sequence was obtained from a man aged 35-49 years who had recovered from COVID-19. This CDR3 reads CASSINRDRGHEQYF. The CDR3 DNA follows: TGTGCCAGTAGTATAAACCGGGACAGGGGTCACGAGCAGTACTTC.